These T cell receptor beta chains were read from a single sample in a study of blood T cell repertoires in COVID-19. TCRdb keeps only in-frame clones here, not all; method: immunoSEQ multiplex PCR. The sample lists about 160,000 clones; less than 85% were seen once. The specimen sequenced was PBMCs or T cells enriched from blood (not recorded which). Source of these receptors: a woman aged 45 to 65 who had recovered from COVID-19. Both conserved end residues are part of each CDR3. A D gene is named only where the DNA matches it firmly. Size is omitted from some rows. Given values are once, few, many or a class for expanded clones.

TRBV18	TRBJ1-3	TRBD1	.	TGTGCCAGCTCAGCACGAGGAGCCCGGACAGGGGACACTCCGGGATCCGGAAACACCATATATTTT	CASSARGARTGDTPGSGNTIYF
TRBV4-2	TRBJ2-3	TRBD2	.	TGTGCCAGCAGCCAAGCTAGCGGGGGGGCTCCCACAGATACGCAGTATTTT	CASSQASGGAPTDTQYF
TRBV29-1	TRBJ1-1	.	.	TGCAGCGTGGGCTATGGGGGGTGGACTGAAGCTTTCTTT	CSVGYGGWTEAFF
TRBV29-1	TRBJ2-1	.	.	TGCAGCGTTGATGGTGCACATCATGGCGGGAATGAGCAGTTCTTC	CSVDGAHHGGNEQFF
TRBV5-1	TRBJ2-5	TRBD1	.	TGCGCCAGCAGCTCCACAGGGGGCGCAGAGACCCAGTACTTC	CASSSTGGAETQYF
TRBV12-3/TRBV12-4	TRBJ1-2	.	.	TGTGCCAGCAGTACGGGATCGGGCGGCTACACCTTC	CASSTGSGGYTF
TRBV4-1	TRBJ2-3	.	.	TGCGCCAGCAGCCAAGGCCATGGGGGGGCAACGCAGTATTTT	CASSQGHGGATQYF
TRBV9	TRBJ2-3	TRBD2	.	TGTGCCAGCAGCGTAGTAGGACTAGTAATTTCGGATACGCAGTATTTT	CASSVVGLVISDTQYF
TRBV19	TRBJ2-3	TRBD2	.	TGTGCCAGTAGCTCACTAGCGGGGGGCACAGATACGCAGTATTTT	CASSSLAGGTDTQYF
TRBV18	TRBJ1-3	.	.	TGTGCCAGCTCACTCCCCTCCGGAAACACCATATATTTT	CASSLPSGNTIYF
TRBV11-3	TRBJ1-6	TRBD1	.	TGTGCCAGCAGCTCTGGGACAGGGAAGAATTCACCCCTCCACTTT	CASSSGTGKNSPLHF
TRBV10-3	TRBJ1-2	.	.	TGTGCCATCAGTGAGTCGGTGGGGAGTGGCTACACCTTC	CAISESVGSGYTF
TRBV4-3	TRBJ1-2	.	.	TGCGCCAGCAGCCCCGACAGTTGGGGGACAAATAATGGCTACACCTTC	CASSPDSWGTNNGYTF
TRBV2	TRBJ1-1	.	.	TGTGCCAGCAGTGAAAAGGGGCAGGGAGGAACTGAAGCTTTCTTT	CASSEKGQGGTEAFF
TRBV28	TRBJ2-2	TRBD2	.	TGTGCCAGCGGCGGGGGGACAATGAACACCGGGGAGCTGTTTTTT	CASGGGTMNTGELFF
TRBV3-1/TRBV3-2	TRBJ1-2	TRBD1	.	TGTGCCAGCAGCCGGACAGGGATCAAACCTAACTATGGCTACACCTTC	CASSRTGIKPNYGYTF
TRBV10-3	TRBJ2-5	.	.	TGTGCCATCAGTGAAGGGAGACAGGCCACCGGGGCCCAGTACTTC	CAISEGRQATGAQYF
TRBV7-2	TRBJ1-3	.	.	TGTGCCAGCAGCTCATTCGGCAGGGGTCTCTCTGGAAACACCATATATTTT	CASSSFGRGLSGNTIYF
TRBV21-1	TRBJ1-6	.	.	TGTGCCAGCAGCAAATATGGGCGCTTTCTCGTCAGAACCCTCCACTTT	CASSKYGRFLVRTLHF
TRBV28	TRBJ2-2	.	.	TGTGCCAGCAGGCGACAATCGAACACCGGGGAGCTGTTTTTT	CASRRQSNTGELFF
TRBV5-1	TRBJ1-2	.	few	TGCGCCAGCAGCGTGGGACGGAGCTATGGCTACACCTTC	CASSVGRSYGYTF
TRBV7-2	TRBJ1-2	TRBD1	few	TGTGCCAGCAGCTTAGAACTAATCCAGGGGGTTAGGGGCTACACCTTC	CASSLELIQGVRGYTF
TRBV12-3/TRBV12-4	TRBJ2-2	.	.	TGTGCCAGCAGTTTCGGGGGTTCCGGGGAGCTGTTTTTT	CASSFGGSGELFF
TRBV10-3	TRBJ2-1	.	.	TGTGCCATCAGCGTCAGCGGGACACCAAAAACTGGGAATGAGCAGTTCTTC	CAISVSGTPKTGNEQFF
TRBV7-2	TRBJ1-1	TRBD1	.	TGTGCCAGCAGCCGACAGGGGAACACTGAAGCTTTCTTT	CASSRQGNTEAFF
TRBV30	TRBJ2-5	TRBD2	once	TGTGCCTGGGTCACTAGCGGGAGGGCCGGGGAGACCCAGTACTTC	CAWVTSGRAGETQYF
TRBV11-2	TRBJ1-6	.	once	TGTGCCAGCAGAGATCAGGGGACACCTAATTCACCCCTCCACTTT	CASRDQGTPNSPLHF
TRBV28	TRBJ1-1	.	.	TGTGCCAGCACTCCACCGGGGTCGGGCCGACTGAACACTGAAGCTTTCTTT	CASTPPGSGRLNTEAFF
TRBV7-9	TRBJ1-4	.	.	TGTGCCAGCAGCTTTTTTGGCGGCGGGGCTAATGAAAAACTGTTTTTT	CASSFFGGGANEKLFF
TRBV5-1	TRBJ2-4	TRBD1	.	TGCGCCAGCAGCTTGCTTGACGGGACAGCCCCAGACATTCAGTACTTC	CASSLLDGTAPDIQYF
TRBV9	TRBJ2-2	TRBD2	.	TGTGCCAGCACGAGCGGGGCCACGGCGTCCGGGGAGCTGTTTTTT	CASTSGATASGELFF
TRBV27	TRBJ1-6	.	.	TGTGCCAGCAGCCCACCAGGGGTCAATTCACCCCTCCACTTT	CASSPPGVNSPLHF
TRBV4-3	TRBJ1-2	.	.	TGCGCCAGCAGCCAAGAGGCGGTTAACTATGGCTACACCTTC	CASSQEAVNYGYTF
TRBV7-9	TRBJ1-3	.	.	TGTGCCAGCAGCTTTCTGGTCGCGGCCGGGTCCTCTGGAAACACCATATATTTT	CASSFLVAAGSSGNTIYF
TRBV19	TRBJ1-1	TRBD1	once	TGTGCCAGTAGGGATCCGGACAGGGCCACCGAAGCTTTCTTT	CASRDPDRATEAFF
TRBV6-5	TRBJ1-1	TRBD1	.	TGTGCCAGCAGTTACTCGATCAGGGGGACTGAAGCTTTCTTT	CASSYSIRGTEAFF
TRBV7-3	TRBJ1-2	.	.	TGTGCCAGCAGCTTGAACAGTAACTATGGCTACACCTTC	CASSLNSNYGYTF
TRBV9	TRBJ2-1	.	few	TGTGCCAGCAGCGTAGGATCTAACTCCTACAATGAGCAGTTCTTC	CASSVGSNSYNEQFF
TRBV18	TRBJ1-2	.	few	TGTGCCAGCTCCCTTAACTTAGTTGAGGATGGCTACACCTTC	CASSLNLVEDGYTF
TRBV6-1	TRBJ1-5	.	.	TGTGCCAGCAGTGAGGGTCGGGCGGGGCACAATCAGCCCCAGCATTTT	CASSEGRAGHNQPQHF
TRBV7-8	TRBJ1-5	.	many	TGTGCCAGCAGCTGGGGCGGGAGAGCTTATAGCAATCAGCCCCAGCATTTT	CASSWGGRAYSNQPQHF
TRBV29-1	TRBJ2-2	TRBD2	.	TGCAGCGTTGAATACGGGAGGTCCAGCACCGGGGAGCTGTTTTTT	CSVEYGRSSTGELFF